This TCR beta chain was obtained from a study of blood T cell repertoires in COVID-19. The wider study: COVID-19 samples collected from the United States, Italy and Spain covered acute and convalescent phases.

Study members were between about 18 and 89 years old and lived in 20 to 30 US regions. Clinical history reported by participants formed the basis on which cohorts were assigned. In the study's own analysis: Estimation of nucleated cell counts was performed using reference gene primer amplification. This table comes from immunoSEQ multiplex PCR, and its TCRdb copy is limited to in-frame clones, with some not included. V, J and clone size reflect that table, while D and trimming were determined from the DNA. The data hold roughly 360,000 clones, with roughly four fifths observed a single time. This clone has only a few counts. Sample: PBMCs or T cells enriched from blood (not recorded which). The receptor's source is a woman aged 45-59 years who had recovered from COVID-19.

This CDR3 is CASSYGQGDGYTF. In nucleotides, the CDR3 is TGTGCCAGCAGTTACGGACAGGGGGATGGCTACACCTTC. This chain uses TRBV27 with TRBJ1-2; 10 bases match TRBD1. V was clipped by 4 bases and J by 6 bases; unmatched bases: 2. Germline V gene data show CDR1 as MNHEY and CDR2 as SMNVEV (reference sequence). This CDR3 spans 13 amino acids.